Listed here are 27 T cell receptor beta chains from one sample, sequenced in a study of graft-versus-host responses after intestinal transplantation. Their specific antigens are unknown. Libraries were prepared by immunoSEQ multiplex PCR; TCRdb keeps only in-frame clonotypes and omits some of them. The sample holds roughly 92,000 clones, about 85% seen once. The sample consisted of unstimulated CD4+ T cells sorted from spleen or lymph node cells, taken before transplant. Source of these receptors: a human donor who was the organ donor for an intestinal transplant.

Written as DNA, the CDR3 is TGTGCCAGCAGCTCCACAGGAAACACTGAAGCTTTCTTT. Residues: CASSSTGNTEAFF. V usage is TRBV7-3 and J usage is TRBJ1-1; the D gene is possibly TRBD1 (5 bases). Trimming removed 4 bases from V and 2 bases from J, with 8 bases in between. The CDR3 extends over 13 amino acids. Germline V CDR1 and CDR2: SGHTA, FQGTGA. The variable domain in full, with the rest retrieved from reference TRBV7-3 and TRBJ1-1, is GAGVSQTPSNKVTEKGKYVELRCDPISGHTALYWYRQSLGQGPEFLIYFQGTGAADDSGLPNDRFFAVRPEGSVSTLKIQRTERGDSAVYLCASSSTGNTEAFFGQGTRLTVV.

The chain is built from TRBV5-1 and TRBJ2-4; 8 bases line up with TRBD1. Germline V gives CDR1 SGHRS, CDR2 YFSETQ. This CDR3 comprises 14 residues. Losses at the gene ends were 6 bases for V and 3 bases for J; bases not matched to a gene: 5. The CDR3 spells CASTDRGGKNIQYF. The DNA of the CDR3 is TGCGCCAGCACCGACAGGGGCGGCAAAAACATTCAGTACTTC. Full variable domain (missing parts from reference TRBV5-1 and TRBJ2-4): KAGVTQTPRYLIKTRGQQVTLSCSPISGHRSVSWYQQTPGQGLQFLFEYFSETQRNKGNFPGRFSGRQFSNSRSEMNVSTLELGDSALYLCASTDRGGKNIQYFGAGTRLSVL.

The V call is TRBV4-2, the J call TRBJ2-1; 7 positions match TRBD2. The CDR3 runs to 16 residues. Germline V CDR1 and CDR2: LGHNA, YNFKEQ. Losses at the gene ends were 1 base for V and 3 bases for J; bases not matched to a gene: 6. The chain's CDR3 is CASSQAEGGYYNEQFF. In nucleotides, the CDR3 is TGTGCCAGCAGCCAAGCGGAGGGAGGGTACTACAATGAGCAGTTCTTC.

The chain couples TRBV11-3 to TRBJ1-5, with D unresolved. The CDR3 contains 14 residues. Trimming left V 0 bases short and J 3 bases short, with 6 bases between. Germline CDR1 reads SGHNT; CDR2 reads YENEEA. CDR3: CASSLDGFNQPQHF. The CDR3 region has the DNA TGTGCCAGCAGCTTAGACGGTTTCAATCAGCCCCAGCATTTT.

The chain couples TRBV13 to TRBJ2-7, with TRBD2 as a possible D gene (5 bases). Trimming cost V 3 bases and J 0 bases, with 12 bases left between them. CDR1 is PRHDT, CDR2 FYEKMQ, per germline (reference sequence). The CDR3 contains 15 residues. Here the CDR3 reads CASSFFRGSSYEQYF. CDR3 DNA: TGTGCCAGCAGCTTTTTCCGGGGAAGCTCCTACGAGCAGTACTTC.

This clone was detected only once. The chain carries TRBV13 and TRBJ2-1, with D tentatively TRBD1 (6 bases). V dropped 3 bases and J dropped 8 bases, with 14 bases sitting between them. This CDR3 has 14 amino acids. From germline, CDR1 is PRHDT and CDR2 FYEKMQ (reference sequence). The CDR3 sequence: CASSFSYGGHEQFF. The CDR3 region has the DNA TGTGCCAGCAGCTTTTCATATGGGGGCCATGAGCAGTTCTTC.

This sequence joins TRBV23-1 and TRBJ2-6; 8 bases agree with TRBD1. TRBV23-1 carries the ORF label, with uncertain function. The trim removed 0 bases at V and 4 bases at J, leaving 17 bases unmatched. The CDR3 covers 21 residues. The CDR3 region has the DNA TGCGCCAGCAGTCAATCGCGGACCGGGACAGGTTTTTCTCTGGGGGCCAACGTCCTGACTTTC. As protein: CASSQSRTGTGFSLGANVLTF.

The chain links TRBV7-8 to TRBJ1-1, with a possible D match to TRBD1 (5 bases). The ends were cut back, 7 bases at V and 4 bases at J, with 16 bases in the middle. In germline, CDR1 is SGHVS, CDR2 FQNEAQ. CDR3 length equals 14 residues. The CDR3 region has the DNA TGTGCCAGCATCAAAGACAGCTGGGGCACTGAAGCTTTCTTT. The encoded protein is CASIKDSWGTEAFF. Together with reference TRBV7-8 and TRBJ1-1, the CDR3 gives the full variable domain: GAGVSQSPRYKVAKRGQDVALRCDPISGHVSLFWYQQALGQGPEFLTYFQNEAQLDKSGLPSDRFFAERPEGSVSTLKIQRTQQEDSAVYLCASIKDSWGTEAFFGQGTRLTVV.

The chain uses TRBV27 and TRBJ2-5; TRBD2 is a possible D gene (5 bases). The CDR3 contains 15 residues. Trimming took 5 bases from V and 7 from J, leaving 20 bases between them. Per germline, CDR1 MNHEY and CDR2 SMNVEV (reference sequence). DNA of the CDR3: TGTGCCAGCAGTCCCTCATCGCGGGTTGTAGGGACCCAGTACTTC. This codes for CASSPSSRVVGTQYF.

This clone showed up just a few times. The V and J genes are TRBV6-1 and TRBJ2-7; weak D call: TRBD1 (6 bases). From germline, CDR1 is MNHNS and CDR2 SASEGT. The V end was cut by 1 base, the J end by 3 bases, with 10 bases between. The CDR3 length is 14 residues. This CDR3 reads CASSEGGRLYEQYF. The CDR3 nucleotides are TGTGCCAGCAGTGAAGGGGGGCGGCTCTACGAGCAGTACTTC.

The rearrangement uses TRBV14 and TRBJ2-2; no definite D call. Germline V gene sequence: CDR1 SGHDN, CDR2 FVKESK. This CDR3 region has 14 residues. V dropped 3 bases and J dropped 0 bases, with 5 bases sitting between them. The CDR3 loop reads CASSQFANTGELFF. The CDR3 DNA reads as TGTGCCAGCAGCCAGTTCGCGAACACCGGGGAGCTGTTTTTT.

V usage is TRBV28 and J usage is TRBJ1-2; TRBD1 matches at 9 bases. Germline CDR1 reads MDHEN; CDR2 reads SYDVKM. V shed 2 bases and J 2 bases; nucleotides not matched to a gene: 3. The CDR3 has 15 amino acids. CDR3 sequence: CASSLSGTGNYGYTF. DNA for the CDR3: TGTGCCAGCAGTTTAAGCGGGACAGGGAACTATGGCTACACCTTC.

The chain combines TRBV5-1 with TRBJ2-2; maybe TRBD2 (6 bases). The CDR3 is 16 amino acids. Germline CDR1 reads SGHRS; CDR2 reads YFSETQ. With 0 bases removed from V and 4 bases from J, the gap between germline ends came to 13 bases. CDR3 sequence (DNA): TGCGCCAGCAGCTTGGAGGCCCTCGGGGGCACCGGGGAGCTGTTTTTT. Translating it yields CASSLEALGGTGELFF.

V gene TRBV28 combines with J gene TRBJ1-5; D remains unclear. V was clipped by 3 bases and J by 6 bases, with 9 bases between them. Germline CDR1 MDHEN, CDR2 SYDVKM. The CDR3 runs to 13 residues. The CDR3: CASSFVAGQPQHF. CDR3 DNA sequence: TGTGCCAGCAGTTTTGTCGCAGGTCAGCCCCAGCATTTT.

The chain couples TRBV19 to TRBJ1-5; a possible D gene is TRBD1 (5 bases). Trimming pared 7 bases from V and 7 bases from J, leaving 14 bases between. Per germline, CDR1 LNHDA and CDR2 SQIVND (reference sequence). This CDR3 is built from 13 residues. Written as DNA, the CDR3 is TGTGCCAGTAAACAGGCCCGGTGGCAGCCCCAGCATTTT. This sequence encodes CASKQARWQPQHF.

The chain recombines TRBV25-1 with TRBJ1-1; D remains unclear. Germline lookup yields CDR1 MGHDK and CDR2 SYGVNS. Trimming pared 1 base from V and 3 bases from J, leaving 3 bases between. The CDR3 length is 12 residues. CDR3 residues: CASSESDTEAFF. Written as DNA, the CDR3 is TGTGCCAGCAGTGAATCGGACACTGAAGCTTTCTTT.

Remarks on this clone: Sequence at one end of the junction differs from germline and may be a read error. Additional DNA sequences in this sample encode the identical CDR3. V usage is TRBV28 and J usage is TRBJ2-4, with a possible D match to TRBD2 (6 bases). CDR3 size: 13 residues. From germline, CDR1 is MDHEN and CDR2 SYDVKM. This CDR3 reads CASSLQGGNIQYF. DNA for the CDR3: TGTGCCAGCAGTTTGCAGGGAGGAAACATTCAATACTTC.

The chain employs TRBV25-1 and TRBJ2-2; 11 positions agree with TRBD2. The germline V gene encodes CDR1 MGHDK and CDR2 SYGVNS. This CDR3 has 17 residues. V lost 1 base to trimming and J lost 8 bases; unmatched junction nucleotides: 9. The CDR3 nucleotides are TGTGCCAGCAGTGAATTTACTAGCGGGGGCCCCCAGGGGGAGCTGTTTTTT. Amino acid sequence: CASSEFTSGGPQGELFF.

For the CDR3, the DNA is TGTGCCAGCTCACCGTTAAGGGACAGGGGAGGAGAGACCCAGTACTTC. Its protein is CASSPLRDRGGETQYF. The chain combines TRBV18 with TRBJ2-5; 10 bases are shared with TRBD1. This CDR3 region has 16 residues. Germline assignment: CDR1 KGHSH and CDR2 LQKENI. J was trimmed by 4 bases and V by 3 bases; bases with no gene match: 8.

This chain uses TRBV19 with TRBJ2-3; the D gene is possibly TRBD2 (6 bases). V lost 5 bases and J 6 bases, leaving 15 bases between the germline ends. The CDR3 runs 14 residues. Germline-derived CDR1 and CDR2 are LNHDA and SQIVND (reference sequence). The chain's CDR3 is CASSPRGKADTQYF. CDR3 bases: TGTGCCAGTAGTCCCCGGGGGAAGGCGGATACGCAGTATTTT.

This clone was seen a handful of times. V is TRBV6-1 and J is TRBJ2-5, with TRBD1 as a possible D gene (5 bases). The V and J ends lost 5 bases and 7 bases respectively, with 11 bases between them. CDR3 length: 12 amino acids. The V gene's germline CDR1 is MNHNS and CDR2 SASEGT. The DNA for the CDR3 is TGTGCCAGCAGTTTCCTTCAGGGGACCCAGTACTTC. Translation gives CASSFLQGTQYF.

This sequence joins TRBV5-4 and TRBJ1-2, with 8 positions matching TRBD1. CDR1 is SGHNT and CDR2 is YYREEE in the germline V gene (reference sequence). The CDR3 is 14 amino acids. With V trimmed by 3 bases and J by 3 bases, 4 bases remained unmatched. CDR3: CASSSGGADYGYTF. CDR3 in DNA: TGTGCCAGCAGCTCAGGGGGCGCGGACTATGGCTACACCTTC.

The rearrangement links TRBV6-1 to TRBJ2-7, with 8 bases aligning to TRBD2. Germline assignment: CDR1 MNHNS and CDR2 SASEGT. CDR3 length: 14 amino acids. After removal of 8 bases from V and 3 bases from J, the junction contained 9 bases not matched to a gene. DNA for the CDR3: TGTGCCAGCGATCTCAGCGGGAGTCTCTACGAGCAGTACTTC. Protein product: CASDLSGSLYEQYF.

The chain carries TRBV30 and TRBJ1-2, with D possibly TRBD1 on 5 matching bases. Trimming took 2 bases from V and 4 from J, leaving 17 bases between them. The CDR3 has 15 amino acids. From germline, CDR1 is GTSNPN and CDR2 SVGIG (reference sequence). CDR3 region: CAWSSYGAKSYGYTF. The CDR3 nucleotides read TGTGCCTGGAGTTCCTATGGGGCGAAAAGCTATGGCTACACCTTC.

A note on this clone: One end of the junction fails to match germline, which may point to a read error. The same CDR3 arises from other DNA sequences in this sample as well. The chain combines TRBV10-3 with TRBJ1-1; 10 bases align to TRBD1. The CDR3 is 16 amino acids. From germline, CDR1 is ENHRY and CDR2 SYGVKD. DNA of the CDR3: TGTGCCATCAGTAGTGGGACAGGGGACCCGAACACTGAAGCTTTCTTC. As protein: CAISSGTGDPNTEAFF.

With respect to this clone: Other DNA variants within this sample encode the same CDR3. The chain couples TRBV5-1 to TRBJ2-3; TRBD2 matches 9 bases. The CDR3 length is 16 residues. Germline CDR1 reads SGHRS; CDR2 reads YFSETQ. V shed 0 bases and J 9 bases; nucleotides not matched to a gene: 11. The CDR3 DNA follows: TGCGCCAGCAGCTTGGTGGTAGCGGGGGCGGCGGGGACGCAGTATTTT. Protein sequence: CASSLVVAGAAGTQYF.

The genes are TRBV18 and TRBJ1-6; no clear D gene. CDR3 size: 18 residues. The V end lost 1 base, the J end lost 0 bases, and 13 bases lay between the germline ends. CDR1 is KGHSH, CDR2 LQKENI, per germline. The CDR3: CASSPLEGASSYNSPLHF. CDR3 DNA sequence: TGTGCCAGCTCACCACTCGAGGGAGCCAGCTCCTATAATTCACCCCTCCACTTT.